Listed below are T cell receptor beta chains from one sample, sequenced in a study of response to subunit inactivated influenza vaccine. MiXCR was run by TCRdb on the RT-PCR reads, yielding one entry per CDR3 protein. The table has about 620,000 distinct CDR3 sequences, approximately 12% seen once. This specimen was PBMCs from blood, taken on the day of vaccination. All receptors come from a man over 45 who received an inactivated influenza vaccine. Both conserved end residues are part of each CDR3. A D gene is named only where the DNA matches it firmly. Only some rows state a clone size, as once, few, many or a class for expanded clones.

CDR3 DNA: TGTGCCAGCAAGAGCTCTGGGGCCAACGTCCTGACTTTC; CDR3 protein: CASKSSGANVLTF; clone size: -; J gene: TRBJ2-6; D gene: -; V gene: TRBV7-9
CDR3 DNA: TGTGCCAGCAGAGATCCGGGACAGAACTACGAGCAGTACTTC; CDR3 protein: CASRDPGQNYEQYF; clone size: few; J gene: TRBJ2-7; D gene: TRBD1; V gene: TRBV6-2/TRBV6-3
CDR3 DNA: TGTGCCAGCAGTTTGAAGGGGCGAGGCCAGCCCCAGCATTTT; CDR3 protein: CASSLKGRGQPQHF; clone size: many; J gene: TRBJ1-5; D gene: -; V gene: TRBV12-3/TRBV12-4
CDR3 DNA: TGTGCCAGCCAGGACCAAAAGGCTAGCTGTAACACCGGGGAGCTGTTTTTT; CDR3 protein: CASQDQKASCNTGELFF; clone size: few; J gene: TRBJ2-2; D gene: -; V gene: TRBV21-1
CDR3 DNA: TGCAGCGTTGAAGGGACACGACCCTACGAGCAGTACTTC; CDR3 protein: CSVEGTRPYEQYF; clone size: few; J gene: TRBJ2-7; D gene: -; V gene: TRBV29-1
CDR3 DNA: TGTGCCAGCAGCCTAATTGGGGCGAGGGCCGGGGAGCTGTTTTTT; CDR3 protein: CASSLIGARAGELFF; clone size: few; J gene: TRBJ2-2; D gene: -; V gene: TRBV11-2
CDR3 DNA: TGCCACCGAATCTTCCGCATCTACTACGAGCAGTACTTC; CDR3 protein: CHRIFRIYYEQYF; clone size: -; J gene: TRBJ2-7; D gene: -; V gene: TRBV5-1
CDR3 DNA: TGTGCCAGCAGCCACGGCCTAGGCTTCGGTGTCGTGGAGCAGTTCTTC; CDR3 protein: CASSHGLGFGVVEQFF; clone size: few; J gene: TRBJ2-1; D gene: -; V gene: TRBV28
CDR3 DNA: TGCGCCAGCAGTTTTGGTTGGGACACGCTAGCCTATGGCTACACCTTC; CDR3 protein: CASSFGWDTLAYGYTF; clone size: few; J gene: TRBJ1-2; D gene: -; V gene: TRBV5-1
CDR3 DNA: TGTGCCAGCAGCTTAAAGGGCCCCAGGGCATATCTTTACCACAATGAGCAGTTCTTC; CDR3 protein: CASSLKGPRAYLYHNEQFF; clone size: -; J gene: TRBJ2-1; D gene: -; V gene: TRBV7-3
CDR3 DNA: TGTGCCAGCAGCACGACAGTTTACAATGAGCAGTTCTTC; CDR3 protein: CASSTTVYNEQFF; clone size: few; J gene: TRBJ2-1; D gene: -; V gene: TRBV7-7